This entry concerns a single TCR beta chain. V lost 0 bases and J lost 0; bases outside the gene matches: 3. Germline CDR1 SGDLS, CDR2 YYNGEE. The length of the CDR3 is 18 residues. Produced via immunoSEQ multiplex PCR; TCRdb's table is partial and in-frame only. This table holds over 150,000 clones, over 80% found once. The data stem from a study of blood T cell repertoires in COVID-19. The clonotype originates from a woman aged 55-69 years with acute or convalescent COVID-19. Sequencing input: peripheral blood. The rearrangement joins TRBV9 to TRBJ2-5; the match to TRBD2 covers 15 bases. CDR3 DNA sequence: TGTGCCAGCAGCGTAGCGGGGACTAGCGGGGGGTACCAAGAGACCCAGTACTTC. The encoded protein is CASSVAGTSGGYQETQYF.